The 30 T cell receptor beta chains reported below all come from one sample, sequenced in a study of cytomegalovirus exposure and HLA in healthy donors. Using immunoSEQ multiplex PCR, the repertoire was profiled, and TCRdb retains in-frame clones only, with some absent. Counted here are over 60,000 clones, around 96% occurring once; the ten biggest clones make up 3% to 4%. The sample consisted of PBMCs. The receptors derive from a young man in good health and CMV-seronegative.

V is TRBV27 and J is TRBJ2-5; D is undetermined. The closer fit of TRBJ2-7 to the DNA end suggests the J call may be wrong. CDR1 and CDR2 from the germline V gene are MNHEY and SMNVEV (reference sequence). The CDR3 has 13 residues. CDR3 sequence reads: CASSLTTSYEQYF. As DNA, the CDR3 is TGTGCCAGCAGTTTAACTACCTCCTACGAGCAGTACTTC.

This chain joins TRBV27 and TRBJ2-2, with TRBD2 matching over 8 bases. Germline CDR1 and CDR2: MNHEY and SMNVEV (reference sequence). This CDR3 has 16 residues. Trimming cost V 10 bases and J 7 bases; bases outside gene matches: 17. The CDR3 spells CATLSFPGGPNGELFF. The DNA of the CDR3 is TGTGCCACCCTATCCTTCCCGGGGGGGCCAAACGGGGAGCTGTTTTTT.

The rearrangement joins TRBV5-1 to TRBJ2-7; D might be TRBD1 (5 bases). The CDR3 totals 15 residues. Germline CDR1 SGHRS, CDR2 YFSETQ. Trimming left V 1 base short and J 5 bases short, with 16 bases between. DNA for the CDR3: TGCGCCAGCAGCTTGACCCCACTTACAGGACACGAGCAGTACTTC. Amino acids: CASSLTPLTGHEQYF. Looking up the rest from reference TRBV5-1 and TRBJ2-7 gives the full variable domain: KAGVTQTPRYLIKTRGQQVTLSCSPISGHRSVSWYQQTPGQGLQFLFEYFSETQRNKGNFPGRFSGRQFSNSRSEMNVSTLELGDSALYLCASSLTPLTGHEQYFGPGTRLTVT.

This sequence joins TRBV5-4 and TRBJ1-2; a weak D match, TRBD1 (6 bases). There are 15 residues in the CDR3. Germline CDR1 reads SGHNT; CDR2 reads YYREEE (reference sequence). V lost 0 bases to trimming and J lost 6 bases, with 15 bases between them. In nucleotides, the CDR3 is TGTGCCAGCAGCTTGGGAGTAACGGGGGGCGATGGCTACACCTTC. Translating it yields CASSLGVTGGDGYTF.

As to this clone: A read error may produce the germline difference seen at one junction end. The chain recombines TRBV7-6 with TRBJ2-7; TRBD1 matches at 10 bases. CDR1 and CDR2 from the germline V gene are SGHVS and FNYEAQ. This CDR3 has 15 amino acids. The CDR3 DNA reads TGTGCCAGCAGTTTAGACAGGGGGCCCACCTACGAGCAGTACTTC. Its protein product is CASSLDRGPTYEQYF.

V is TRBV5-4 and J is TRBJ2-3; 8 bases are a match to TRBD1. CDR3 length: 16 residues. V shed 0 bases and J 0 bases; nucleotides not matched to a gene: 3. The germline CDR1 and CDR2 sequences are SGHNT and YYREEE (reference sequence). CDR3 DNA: TGTGCCAGCAGCTTGGAAGGACAGGGCAGCACAGATACGCAGTATTTT. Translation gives CASSLEGQGSTDTQYF.

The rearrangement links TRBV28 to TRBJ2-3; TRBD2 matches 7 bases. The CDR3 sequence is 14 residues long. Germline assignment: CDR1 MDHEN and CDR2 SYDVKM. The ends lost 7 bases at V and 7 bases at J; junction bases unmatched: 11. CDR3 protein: CASTRDYNRHTQYF. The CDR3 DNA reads TGTGCCAGCACACGGGACTATAATAGGCATACGCAGTATTTT.

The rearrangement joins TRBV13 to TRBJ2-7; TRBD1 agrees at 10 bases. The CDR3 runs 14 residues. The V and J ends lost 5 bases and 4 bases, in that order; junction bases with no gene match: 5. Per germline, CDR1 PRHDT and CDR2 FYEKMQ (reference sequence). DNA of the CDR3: TGTGCCAGCAGCATCGGGACAGGGGATTACGAGCAGTACTTC. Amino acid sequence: CASSIGTGDYEQYF.

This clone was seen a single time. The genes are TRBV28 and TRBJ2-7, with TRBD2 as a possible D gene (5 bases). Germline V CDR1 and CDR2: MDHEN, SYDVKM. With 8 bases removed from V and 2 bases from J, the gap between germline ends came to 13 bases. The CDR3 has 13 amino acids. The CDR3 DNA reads TGTGCCAGCCGAGAGGGCTGGGCCTACGAGCAGTACTTC. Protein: CASREGWAYEQYF.

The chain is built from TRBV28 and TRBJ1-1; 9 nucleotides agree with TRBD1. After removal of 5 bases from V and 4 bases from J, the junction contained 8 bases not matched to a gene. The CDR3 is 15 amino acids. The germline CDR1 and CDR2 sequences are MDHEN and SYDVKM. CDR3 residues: CASSEFGQGSTEAFF. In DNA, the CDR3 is TGTGCCAGCAGTGAATTCGGACAGGGGTCCACTGAAGCTTTCTTT. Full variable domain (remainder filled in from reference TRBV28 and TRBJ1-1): DVKVTQSSRYLVKRTGEKVFLECVQDMDHENMFWYRQDPGLGLRLIYFSYDVKMKEKGDIPEGYSVSREKKERFSLILESASTNQTSMYLCASSEFGQGSTEAFFGQGTRLTVV.

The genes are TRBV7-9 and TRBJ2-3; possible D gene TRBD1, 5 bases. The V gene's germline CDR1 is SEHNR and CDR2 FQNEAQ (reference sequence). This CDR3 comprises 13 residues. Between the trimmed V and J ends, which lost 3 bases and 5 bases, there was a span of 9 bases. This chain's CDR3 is CASSFVRGDTQYF. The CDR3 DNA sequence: TGTGCCAGCAGCTTTGTTAGGGGAGATACGCAGTATTTT.

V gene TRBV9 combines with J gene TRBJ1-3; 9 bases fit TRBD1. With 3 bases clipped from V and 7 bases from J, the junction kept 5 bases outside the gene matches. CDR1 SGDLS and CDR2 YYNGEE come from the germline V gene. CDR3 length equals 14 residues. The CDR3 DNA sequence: TGTGCCAGCAGCGCCGGACAGGGGCTGAACACCATATATTTT. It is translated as CASSAGQGLNTIYF.

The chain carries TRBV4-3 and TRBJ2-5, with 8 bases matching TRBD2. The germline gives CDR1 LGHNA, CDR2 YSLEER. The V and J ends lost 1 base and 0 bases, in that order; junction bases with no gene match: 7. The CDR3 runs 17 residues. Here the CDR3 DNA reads TGCGCCAGCAGCCAAGGGGGCCGGGGGGGGTACCAAGAGACCCAGTACTTC. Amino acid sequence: CASSQGGRGGYQETQYF.

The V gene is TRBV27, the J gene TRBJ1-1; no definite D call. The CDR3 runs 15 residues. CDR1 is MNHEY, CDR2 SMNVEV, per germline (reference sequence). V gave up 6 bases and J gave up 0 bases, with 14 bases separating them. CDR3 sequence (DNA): TGTGCCAGCAGAACGACGCGGGGTCTGAACACTGAAGCTTTCTTT. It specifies CASRTTRGLNTEAFF.

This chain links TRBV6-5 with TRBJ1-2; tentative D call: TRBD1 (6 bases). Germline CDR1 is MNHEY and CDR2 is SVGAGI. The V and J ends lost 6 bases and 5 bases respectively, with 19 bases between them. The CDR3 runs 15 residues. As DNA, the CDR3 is TGTGCCAGCAGCCCCCTAAAACAGGGATTATATGGCTACACCTTC. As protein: CASSPLKQGLYGYTF.

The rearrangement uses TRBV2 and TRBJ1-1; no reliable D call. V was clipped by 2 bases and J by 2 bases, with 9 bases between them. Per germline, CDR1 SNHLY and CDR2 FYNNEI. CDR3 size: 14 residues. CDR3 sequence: CASSEPGFNTEAFF. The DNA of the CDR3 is TGTGCCAGCAGTGAACCGGGTTTTAACACTGAAGCTTTCTTT.

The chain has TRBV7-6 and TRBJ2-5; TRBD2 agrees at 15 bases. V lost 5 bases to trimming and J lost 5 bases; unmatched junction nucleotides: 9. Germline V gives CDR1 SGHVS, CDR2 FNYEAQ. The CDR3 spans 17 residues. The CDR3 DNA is TGTGCCAGCAGCCTTGGGACTAGCGGGGGGCCCACCGAGACCCAGTACTTC. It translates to CASSLGTSGGPTETQYF.

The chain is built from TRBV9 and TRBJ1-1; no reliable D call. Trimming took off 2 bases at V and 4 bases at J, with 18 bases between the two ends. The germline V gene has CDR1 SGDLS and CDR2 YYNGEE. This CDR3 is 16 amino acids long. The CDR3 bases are TGTGCCAGCAGCGTCGGCGCGGCGATCAGTCCCACTGAAGCTTTCTTT. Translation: CASSVGAAISPTEAFF.

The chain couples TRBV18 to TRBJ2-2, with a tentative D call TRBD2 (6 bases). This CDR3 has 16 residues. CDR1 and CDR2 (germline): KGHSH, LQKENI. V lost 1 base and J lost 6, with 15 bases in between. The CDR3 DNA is TGTGCCAGCTCACCACGGGGAGCCGGGGGTTCCGGGGAGCTGTTTTTT. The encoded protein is CASSPRGAGGSGELFF.

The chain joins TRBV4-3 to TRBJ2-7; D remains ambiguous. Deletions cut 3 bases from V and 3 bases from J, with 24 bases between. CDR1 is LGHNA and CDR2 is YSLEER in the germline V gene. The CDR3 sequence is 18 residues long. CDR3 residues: CASSHEASTLARVYEQYF. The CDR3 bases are TGCGCCAGCAGCCATGAGGCTTCTACCCTTGCTCGGGTCTACGAGCAGTACTTC.

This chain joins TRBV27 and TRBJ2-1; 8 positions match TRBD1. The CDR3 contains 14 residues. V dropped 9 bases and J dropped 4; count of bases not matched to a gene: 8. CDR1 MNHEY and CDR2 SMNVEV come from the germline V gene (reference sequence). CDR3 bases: TGTGCCAGTAGACAGGGGCGAAGGTACAATGAGCAGTTCTTC. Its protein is CASRQGRRYNEQFF.

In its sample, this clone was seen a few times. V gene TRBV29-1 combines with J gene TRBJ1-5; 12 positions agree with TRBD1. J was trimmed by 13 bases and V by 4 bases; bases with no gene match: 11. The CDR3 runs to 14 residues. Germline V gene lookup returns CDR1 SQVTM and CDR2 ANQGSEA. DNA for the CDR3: TGCAGCGTTGGATCCGGGACAGGGGGCTCCATACAGCATTTT. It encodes CSVGSGTGGSIQHF.

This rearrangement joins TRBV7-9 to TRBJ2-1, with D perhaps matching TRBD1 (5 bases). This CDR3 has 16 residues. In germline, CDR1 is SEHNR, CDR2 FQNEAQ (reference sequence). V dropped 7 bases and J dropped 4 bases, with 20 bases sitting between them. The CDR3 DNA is TGTGCCAGCACAGGGCCGCTAGGGGAAACTTACAATGAGCAGTTCTTC. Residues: CASTGPLGETYNEQFF.

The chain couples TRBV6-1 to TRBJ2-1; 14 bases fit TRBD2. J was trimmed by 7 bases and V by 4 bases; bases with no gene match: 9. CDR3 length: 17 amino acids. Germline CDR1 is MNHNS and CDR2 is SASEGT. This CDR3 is CASSAGLAGEVRNEQFF. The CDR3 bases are TGTGCCAGCAGTGCGGGACTAGCGGGGGAAGTCCGGAATGAGCAGTTCTTC.

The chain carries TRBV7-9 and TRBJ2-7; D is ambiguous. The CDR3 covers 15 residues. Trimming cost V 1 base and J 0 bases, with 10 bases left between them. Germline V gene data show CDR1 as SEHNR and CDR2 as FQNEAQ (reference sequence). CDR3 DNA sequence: TGTGCCAGCAGCTTAGGTCCCGTCCCCTCCTACGAGCAGTACTTC. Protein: CASSLGPVPSYEQYF.

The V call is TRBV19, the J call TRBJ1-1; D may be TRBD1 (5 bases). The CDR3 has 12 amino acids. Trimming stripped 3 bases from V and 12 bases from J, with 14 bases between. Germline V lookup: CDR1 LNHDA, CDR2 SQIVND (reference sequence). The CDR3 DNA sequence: TGTGCCAGTAGTATGGAGGGGCAGGTATCTTTCTTT. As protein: CASSMEGQVSFF.

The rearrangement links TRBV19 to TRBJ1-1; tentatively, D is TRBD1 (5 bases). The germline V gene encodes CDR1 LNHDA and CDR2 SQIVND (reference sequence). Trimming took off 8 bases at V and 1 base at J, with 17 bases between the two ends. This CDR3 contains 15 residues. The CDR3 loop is CASRRTGLGNTEAFF. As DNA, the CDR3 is TGTGCCAGTCGCAGGACGGGACTCGGGAACACTGAAGCTTTCTTT.

The CDR3 here is CAWSEGQGSSEQYF. CDR3 coding DNA: TGTGCCTGGAGTGAGGGACAGGGGTCTAGCGAGCAGTACTTC. V is TRBV30 and J is TRBJ2-7, with 10 nucleotides matching TRBD1. With V trimmed by 1 base and J by 6 bases, 6 bases remained unmatched. Per the germline V gene, CDR1 is GTSNPN and CDR2 is SVGIG (reference sequence). There are 14 residues in the CDR3.

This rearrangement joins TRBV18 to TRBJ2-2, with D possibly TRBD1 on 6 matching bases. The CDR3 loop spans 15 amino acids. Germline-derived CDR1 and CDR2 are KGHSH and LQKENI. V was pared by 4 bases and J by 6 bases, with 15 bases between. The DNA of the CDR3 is TGTGCCAGCTCACAACGACAGGATAATGCCGGGGAGCTGTTTTTT. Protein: CASSQRQDNAGELFF.

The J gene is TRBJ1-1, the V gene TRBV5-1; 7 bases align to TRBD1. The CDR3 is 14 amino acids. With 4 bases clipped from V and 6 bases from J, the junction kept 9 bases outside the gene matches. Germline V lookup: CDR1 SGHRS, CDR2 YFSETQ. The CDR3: CASSLTTGFPEAFF. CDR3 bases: TGCGCCAGCAGCCTCACGACAGGGTTCCCTGAAGCTTTCTTT.